Given below is one T cell receptor (beta chain) in context. It lacks a known antigen. Per-nucleotide qualities are absent, and no much larger clonotype sits a single base away. The data were obtained in a study of vaccination effects on CD4 cells after COVID-19 (dated by TCRdb to the early 2020s). Turning to the overall study: Each participant received two doses of an mRNA SARS-CoV-2 vaccine, either BNT162b2 or mRNA-1273. SARS-CoV-2 spike-specific CD4+ TCR repertoires were compared before and after mRNA vaccination in COVID-19 convalescent patients and in infection-naive vaccine recipients. Cultures from other donors in the study were sequenced using the Oncomine TCR Beta short-read assay on an Illumina iSeq 100. The full study included 10 to 11 COVID-19 convalescent patients and several SARS-CoV-2-naive healthy vaccine recipients.

In the ViraFEST assay, PBMC were stimulated with viral peptide pools, and antigen-specific CD4+ T cell clonotypes were then identified by expansion using TCR sequencing. After more than 9 days of culture, CD4+ T cells were isolated with the EasySep CD4+ T cell isolation kit. Negative nucleocapsid antibody results before and after vaccination confirmed that the healthy vaccine recipients had no prior SARS-CoV-2 infection. A few million PBMC per well were cultured with 10 ug/ml peptides in IMDM containing about 5% human AB serum, about 9.6 IU/ml IL-2 and gentamicin. Half of the culture medium was replaced with fresh IL-2-containing medium on days 3 and 7. Unless noted otherwise, every peptide stimulation condition was grown in triplicate wells. Using Ficoll-Paque Plus gradient centrifugation, PBMC were separated from whole blood and then either used fresh or cryopreserved at -140C. The overlapping peptide pools covered the spike proteins of SARS-CoV-2 as well as those of the common cold coronaviruses HCoV-NL63, HCoV-OC43 and HCoV-229E. The QIAamp micro DNA kit was used to extract genomic DNA from the cultured CD4+ T cells.

Library preparation employed the immunoSEQ multiplex PCR assay. TCR beta CDR3 sequencing was performed on DNA from the cultured, isolated CD4+ T cells. The study's own analysis went as follows. Non-productive TCR sequences were discarded, and reads were trimmed to the CDR3 region, with only CDR3s of 7 or more amino acids retained. Antigen-specific clonotypes were identified using the MANAFEST web app by comparison of expansion in peptide wells against reference cultures. For clones to be considered positive, expansion at FDR<0.05 versus reference and all other wells, an odds ratio above 5, and a frequency above 0.1% in two replicate wells were required. A clonotype was defined as cross-reactive if the clonotype was significantly expanded both in SARS-CoV-2 spike wells and in at least one common cold coronavirus spike condition. Using the stringdist R package, CDR3 similarity was measured by Levenshtein distance, and unrooted trees were constructed with ape in R 3.6.1. This immuneACCESS table, as held by TCRdb, lists in-frame sequences with V and J called but not all clones. Of the missing ones, under half trace to an unresolved V gene in checked studies; the others have no known cause. D and trimming were read from the DNA, whereas the V and J calls and clone size are those reported in that table. The sample table contains roughly 41,000 clones; only one count was recorded for approximately 70% of them. Roughly 24% of the sample is in the top ten clones.

Broader findings and caveats from the paper: Limitations of the study were the small number of convalescent patients and the absence of early post-infection timepoints. At late post-vaccination timepoints, both infection-induced and vaccine-induced clones showed marked clonal contraction, consistent with waning T cell responses. Among healthy vaccine recipients, nearly all vaccine-induced clones were SARS-CoV-2 mono-reactive, and just 1 of 255 was cross-reactive with common cold coronaviruses.

As encoded in the germline V gene, CDR1 is SQVTM while CDR2 is ANQGSEA. Inclusive of the bounding cysteine and phenylalanine, the CDR3 is 14 residues long. Kept here is only the CDR3 DNA, which spans 42 bases and is read in frame from base 1. Germline trimming: 5 bases from V, 8 bases from J; junction bases outside gene matches: 12. The TCR sequence derives from a human donor who received a COVID-19 vaccine. The specimen comprised CD4+ T cells from PBMCs cultured with HCoV-OC43 spike peptides, sampled before COVID-19 vaccination. The cell subset or site label here, explained by the study, means: HCoV-OC43 spike overlapping peptide pool stimulation. The sequence joins TRBV29-1 to TRBJ1-2; 9 bases in between match TRBD1. The nucleotide sequence is TGCAGCGTTCCTATGGGGACAGGGTTCAACGGCTACACCTTC. Translated, it reads CSVPMGTGFNGYTF.